This T cell receptor beta chain was captured by sequencing in a study of T cells in narcolepsy. Trimming removed 2 bases from V and 1 base from J, with 8 bases in between. The CDR3 is 14 amino acids. The germline gives CDR1 MRHNA, CDR2 SNTAGT. Here immunoSEQ multiplex PCR was the method, and the copy in TCRdb shows in-frame clones only, minus some. The sample includes about 35,000 clones, roughly 80% seen only once; the top ten take roughly 2.1%. This clone has only a few counts. This receptor was identified in a human donor in good health. Sequencing was done on a sample of memory (CD45RA-) CD4+ T cells from blood. The chain combines TRBV6-4 with TRBJ1-1; possible D gene TRBD1, 6 bases. CDR3 DNA: TGTGCCAGCAGTGACGAGGACAGGAACACTGAAGCTTTCTTT. Its protein product is CASSDEDRNTEAFF.